A single sample gave rise to the 26 T cell receptor beta chains below, sequenced in a study of T-cell reconstitution after alpha-beta-depleted transplantation in children. Molecular barcoding with unique molecular identifiers was used for the TCRbeta library. TCRdb ran MiXCR on the PCR reads and lists one entry per CDR3 protein. In the table there are around 700,000 distinct CDR3 sequences, about an eighth of which are singletons. The sequenced sample was PBMCs, obtained before TCRalphabeta/CD19-depleted stem cell transplant. The receptors come from a girl aged 2 to 10 with congenital amegakaryocytic thrombocytopenia, due to receive a stem cell transplant.

The chain links TRBV5-6 to TRBJ1-6; 9 nucleotides line up with TRBD1. Unmatched junction bases numbered 9, after V lost 0 bases and J lost 11 bases. The CDR3 length is 16 residues. Per germline, CDR1 SGHDT and CDR2 YYEEEE. CDR3 nucleotide sequence: TGTGCCAGCAGCTTGGCCGGGACAGGGAGTATGGCACCCCTCCACTTT. Translating gives CASSLAGTGSMAPLHF.

The chain carries TRBV4-1 and TRBJ2-7, with TRBD2 identical over 8 bases. CDR3 length: 15 residues. V trimming: 4 bases; J trimming: 2 bases; junction bases outside the gene matches: 7. Germline V gene data show CDR1 as MGHRA and CDR2 as YSYEKL. The CDR3: CASSPGGGRTYEQYF. The CDR3 bases are TGCGCCAGCAGCCCCGGGGGGGGACGAACCTACGAGCAGTACTTC.

This clonotype was detected many times. The chain uses TRBV6-4 and TRBJ2-1, with TRBD2 matching 7 bases. The V and J ends lost 2 bases and 0 bases, in that order; junction bases with no gene match: 4. The CDR3 length is 16 residues. CDR1 MRHNA and CDR2 SNTAGT come from the germline V gene. As DNA, the CDR3 is TGTGCCAGCAGTGACGAGGGAGGGACCTCCTACAATGAGCAGTTCTTC. Amino acid sequence: CASSDEGGTSYNEQFF.

V is TRBV7-2 and J is TRBJ2-1; perhaps D is TRBD1 or TRBD2 (6 bases each). The CDR3 contains 15 residues. Per germline, CDR1 SGHTA and CDR2 FQGNSA. The ends were cut back, 2 bases at V and 7 bases at J, with 15 bases in the middle. Here the CDR3 reads CASSLNPGAGNEQFF. In DNA, the CDR3 is TGTGCCAGCAGCTTAAATCCGGGGGCAGGGAATGAGCAGTTCTTC.

In this sample, this clonotype turned up a few times. V and J are TRBV7-6 and TRBJ2-3; the D gene is possibly TRBD2 (5 bases). The CDR3 has 17 amino acids. The germline gives CDR1 SGHVS, CDR2 FNYEAQ. Trimming left V 5 bases short and J 2 bases short, with 20 bases between. CDR3 sequence: CASSAKVSRAITDTQYF. CDR3 DNA sequence: TGTGCCAGCAGCGCCAAGGTTTCGCGGGCTATCACAGATACGCAGTATTTT. Combining the CDR3 with reference TRBV7-6 and TRBJ2-3 gives the whole variable domain GAGVSQSPRYKVTKRGQDVALRCDPISGHVSLYWYRQALGQGPEFLTYFNYEAQQDKSGLPNDRFSAERPEGSISTLTIQRTEQRDSAMYRCASSAKVSRAITDTQYFGPGTRLTVL.

The sample holds many counts of this clonotype. J is TRBJ2-1 and V is TRBV5-1; TRBD2 aligns across 12 bases. The CDR3 is 16 residues long. Germline loops: CDR1 SGHRS, CDR2 YFSETQ. With 2 bases clipped from V and 6 bases from J, the junction kept 6 bases outside the gene matches. CDR3 amino acids: CASSFLAGGPGNEQFF. Here the CDR3 DNA reads TGCGCCAGCAGCTTCCTAGCGGGAGGGCCCGGCAATGAGCAGTTCTTC.

This clonotype was counted only a few times. This chain uses TRBV27 with TRBJ2-7, with 7 bases matching TRBD2. Germline V gene data show CDR1 as MNHEY and CDR2 as SMNVEV (reference sequence). CDR3 length equals 16 residues. J gave up 6 bases and V 6 bases, and 17 bases lay outside the gene matches. The DNA for the CDR3 is TGTGCCAGCAGCCCTCTCCCCGGGGCGGGAGCTTTCGAGCAGTACTTC. Translation: CASSPLPGAGAFEQYF.

This clonotype was found a few times. This chain uses TRBV12-3 or TRBV12-4 with TRBJ2-7, with TRBD2 matching 11 bases. J lost 5 bases, V lost 3 bases, and 21 bases had no gene match. The CDR3 runs to 20 residues. CDR3 amino acids: CASSFRSGTSGSKLTHEQYF. The CDR3 DNA is TGTGCCAGCAGTTTCAGATCCGGGACTAGCGGCTCCAAGCTCACCCACGAGCAGTACTTC.

In its sample, this clonotype was seen a few times. CDR3: CASSPPRPSYEQYF. Written as DNA, the CDR3 is TGTGCCAGCAGCCCCCCAAGACCCTCCTACGAGCAGTACTTC. The chain recombines TRBV7-8 with TRBJ2-7; D not resolved. This CDR3 has 14 residues. Germline lookup yields CDR1 SGHVS and CDR2 FQNEAQ. V lost 5 bases, J lost 0 bases, and 11 bases lay in between.

At least ten counts were recorded for this clonotype. V is TRBV5-5 and J is TRBJ2-1; 7 bases are shared with TRBD1. Germline trimming cut 3 bases from V and 4 bases from J; bases unmatched to any gene: 7. This CDR3 is 15 amino acids long. Germline-derived CDR1 and CDR2 are SGHKS and YYEKEE (reference sequence). In DNA form, the CDR3 reads TGTGCCAGCAGCTCGGGACAGATGTTATACAATGAGCAGTTCTTC. It encodes CASSSGQMLYNEQFF.

At least ten counts were recorded for this clonotype. The chain couples TRBV5-1 to TRBJ2-3; a possible D gene is TRBD2 (6 bases). The V and J ends lost 3 bases and 6 bases respectively, with 20 bases between them. This CDR3 comprises 16 residues. Germline CDR1 SGHRS, CDR2 YFSETQ. The CDR3, as DNA: TGCGCCAGCAGCTCGGGACCCCCCGGGACTCGGGATACGCAGTATTTT. This codes for CASSSGPPGTRDTQYF.

This clonotype has a handful of counts. The rearrangement links TRBV4-2 to TRBJ2-5, with unresolved D. In germline, CDR1 is LGHNA, CDR2 YNFKEQ. CDR3 length: 16 amino acids. Trimming removed 0 bases from V and 4 bases from J, with 15 bases in between. The CDR3 spells CASSQDIWSDGETQYF. CDR3 DNA sequence: TGTGCCAGCAGCCAAGATATTTGGTCAGATGGAGAGACCCAGTACTTC.

This clonotype came up many times. The rearrangement links TRBV20-1 to TRBJ2-2; D is unclear. Between the trimmed V and J ends, which lost 4 bases and 6 bases, there was a span of 9 bases. Germline V CDR1 and CDR2: DFQATT, SNEGSKA (reference sequence). The CDR3 covers 12 residues. For the CDR3, the DNA is TGCAGTGCTAATCCCAGGCCCGGGGAGCTGTTTTTT. This translates into CSANPRPGELFF.

This clonotype was observed many times. V usage is TRBV20-1 and J usage is TRBJ1-4; TRBD1 matches 7 bases. V gave up 5 bases and J gave up 6 bases; unmatched junction bases: 6. The CDR3 covers 13 residues. Germline V gene sequence: CDR1 DFQATT, CDR2 SNEGSKA (reference sequence). The CDR3 DNA sequence: TGCAGTGCTCAGACAGGGAGAGATGAAAAACTGTTTTTT. It yields the protein CSAQTGRDEKLFF.

This clonotype appeared many times. The J gene is TRBJ1-2, the V gene TRBV6-4, with D perhaps matching TRBD1 (6 bases). The V gene's germline CDR1 is MRHNA and CDR2 SNTAGT. This CDR3 has 12 amino acids. V dropped 9 bases and J dropped 4 bases, with 12 bases sitting between them. The CDR3 nucleotides are TGTGCCAGTATCGGGGGCAGCTATGGCTACACCTTC. Its translation: CASIGGSYGYTF.

This clonotype was observed a single time. The J gene is TRBJ2-7, the V gene TRBV5-1; D perhaps matches TRBD1 (6 bases). V was shortened by 4 bases and J by 6 bases, with 20 bases between the two germline ends. The CDR3 consists of 15 residues. Germline V lookup: CDR1 SGHRS, CDR2 YFSETQ. As DNA, the CDR3 is TGCGCCAGCAGCATGGATGTGACTGGGGGCGGCGAGCAGTACTTC. Its translation: CASSMDVTGGGEQYF.

Many counts were recorded for this clonotype. The V call is TRBV5-1, the J call TRBJ2-1; 12 nucleotides line up with TRBD2. The V and J ends lost 1 base and 4 bases, in that order; junction bases with no gene match: 6. This CDR3 is built from 17 residues. Germline V gene data show CDR1 as SGHRS and CDR2 as YFSETQ. In DNA, the CDR3 is TGCGCCAGCAGCTTGTGGGGCACTAGCGGGAGGTACAATGAGCAGTTCTTC. Encoded protein: CASSLWGTSGRYNEQFF. The variable domain in full, completed from reference TRBV5-1 and TRBJ2-1, reads KAGVTQTPRYLIKTRGQQVTLSCSPISGHRSVSWYQQTPGQGLQFLFEYFSETQRNKGNFPGRFSGRQFSNSRSEMNVSTLELGDSALYLCASSLWGTSGRYNEQFFGPGTRLTVL.

This clonotype appeared a few times. This chain joins TRBV4-1 and TRBJ2-1, with a weak D call TRBD2 (6 bases). The V end was cut by 2 bases, the J end by 8 bases, with 13 bases between. In germline, CDR1 is MGHRA, CDR2 YSYEKL. The CDR3 contains 14 residues. The CDR3 DNA reads TGCGCCAGCAGCCAAAGACTAGAGGTCGATGAGCAGTTCTTC. Translation: CASSQRLEVDEQFF.

This clonotype was found many times. This chain links TRBV20-1 with TRBJ2-3, with unresolved D. Germline-derived CDR1 and CDR2 are DFQATT and SNEGSKA (reference sequence). CDR3 length: 10 residues. Here the CDR3 reads CSTRTDTQYF. The CDR3, as DNA: TGCAGCACCCGCACAGATACGCAGTATTTT.

V is TRBV6-1 and J is TRBJ2-1; D is unresolved. The CDR3 runs 16 residues. Trimming took off 7 bases at V and 4 bases at J, with 20 bases between the two ends. Germline V gene data show CDR1 as MNHNS and CDR2 as SASEGT. CDR3 region: CASIPPGARRYNEQFF. CDR3 nucleotide sequence: TGTGCCAGCATCCCGCCCGGAGCGCGGAGATACAATGAGCAGTTCTTC.

The chain uses TRBV30 and TRBJ2-1; D unresolved. CDR1 and CDR2 from the germline V gene are GTSNPN and SVGIG (reference sequence). V was pared by 0 bases and J by 3 bases, with 3 bases between. The CDR3 totals 12 residues. The CDR3 region is CAWSVFYNEQFF. CDR3 DNA sequence: TGTGCCTGGAGTGTATTCTACAATGAGCAGTTCTTC.

This clonotype has ten or more counts. The genes are TRBV20-1 and TRBJ2-7, with 9 positions matching TRBD2. Germline assignment: CDR1 DFQATT and CDR2 SNEGSKA (reference sequence). J lost 5 bases, V lost 0 bases, and 11 bases had no gene match. The CDR3 contains 16 residues. CDR3 DNA sequence: TGCAGTGCTAGAGAGGGATCTAGCGGGAAAGTTAACGAGCAGTACTTC. Residues: CSAREGSSGKVNEQYF.

On this clonotype itself: Compared with germline, one end of the junction differs, possibly owing to a read error. For the CDR3, the DNA is TGTGCCAGCAGACTACAGCGGCAAGGGACCCAGTACTTC. Translation gives CASRLQRQGTQYF. V is TRBV7-8 and J is TRBJ2-5, with a weak D call TRBD2 (5 bases). The CDR3 consists of 13 residues. Germline CDR1 is SGHVS and CDR2 is FQNEAQ.

The chain's CDR3 is CASSILGQDSYGYTF. CDR3 DNA sequence: TGTGCCAGTAGTATTCTGGGACAGGACTCCTATGGCTACACCTTC. The chain uses TRBV19 and TRBJ1-2; 8 bases fit TRBD1. V lost 3 bases and J lost 4; bases outside the gene matches: 7. The CDR3 length is 15 residues. Germline assignment: CDR1 LNHDA and CDR2 SQIVND (reference sequence).

The chain links TRBV20-1 to TRBJ2-7, with D possibly matching TRBD2 (7 bases). Germline CDR1 reads DFQATT; CDR2 reads SNEGSKA (reference sequence). The CDR3 has 14 amino acids. Trimming pared 4 bases from V and 7 bases from J, leaving 20 bases between. For the CDR3, the DNA is TGCAGTGCTAAGGGGGGGGGCGGTTTGAAAGAGCAGTACTTC. It encodes CSAKGGGGLKEQYF.

This clonotype appeared many times. The rearrangement uses TRBV28 and TRBJ1-5, with D unclear. The CDR3 is 13 residues long. V was trimmed by 8 bases and J by 6 bases, leaving 14 bases between them. Looked up from germline, CDR1 is MDHEN and CDR2 is SYDVKM. CDR3 sequence reads: CASCAGSSQPQHF. CDR3 nucleotides: TGTGCCAGCTGTGCCGGATCTAGTCAGCCCCAGCATTTT. The whole variable domain, remainder taken from reference TRBV28 and TRBJ1-5, is DVKVTQSSRYLVKRTGEKVFLECVQDMDHENMFWYRQDPGLGLRLIYFSYDVKMKEKGDIPEGYSVSREKKERFSLILESASTNQTSMYLCASCAGSSQPQHFGDGTRLSIL.